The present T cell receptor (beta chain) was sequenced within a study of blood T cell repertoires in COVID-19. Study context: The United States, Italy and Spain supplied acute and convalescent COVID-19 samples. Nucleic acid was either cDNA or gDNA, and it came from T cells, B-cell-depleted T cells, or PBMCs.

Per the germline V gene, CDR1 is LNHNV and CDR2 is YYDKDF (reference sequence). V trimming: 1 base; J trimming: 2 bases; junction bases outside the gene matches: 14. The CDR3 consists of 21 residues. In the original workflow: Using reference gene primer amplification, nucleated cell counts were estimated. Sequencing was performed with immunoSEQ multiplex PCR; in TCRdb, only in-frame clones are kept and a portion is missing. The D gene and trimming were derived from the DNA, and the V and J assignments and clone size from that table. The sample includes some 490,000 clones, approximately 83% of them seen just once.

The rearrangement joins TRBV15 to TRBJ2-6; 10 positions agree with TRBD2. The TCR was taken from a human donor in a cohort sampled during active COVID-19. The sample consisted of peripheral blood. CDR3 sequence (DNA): TGTGCCACCAGCAGAGCCAGGGGGGCTAGCGGGAGCCCGCCTGGGGCCAACGTCCTGACTTTC. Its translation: CATSRARGASGSPPGANVLTF.